Each of the 29 T cell receptor beta chains below was sequenced from the same sample in a study of shared clonotypes between healthy human individuals. Method: immunoSEQ multiplex PCR; TCRdb's copy keeps in-frame clones and lacks some. The sample has around 440,000 clones, approximately 80% seen once; the top ten hold 12%. The sample was PBMCs. The receptors were gathered from a woman aged 40-49 years in good health. Some clones in this sample may be carry-over from other donors' samples.

The chain couples TRBV5-4 to TRBJ2-5, with D maybe TRBD2 (5 bases). This CDR3 comprises 14 residues. Germline-derived CDR1 and CDR2 are SGHNT and YYREEE (reference sequence). Deletions cut 3 bases from V and 0 bases from J, with 9 bases between. The chain's CDR3 is CASSSGNNQETQYF. Here the CDR3 DNA reads TGTGCCAGCAGCTCGGGGAACAACCAAGAGACCCAGTACTTC.

This rearrangement joins TRBV5-1 to TRBJ2-7, with TRBD2 as a possible D gene (6 bases). Germline lookup yields CDR1 SGHRS and CDR2 YFSETQ. The CDR3 covers 14 residues. The V end was cut by 1 base, the J end by 3 bases, with 11 bases between. The CDR3 DNA sequence: TGCGCCAGCAGCTTGTCCGGGACTGACTACGAGCAGTACTTC. Its protein is CASSLSGTDYEQYF.

The chain joins TRBV6-1 to TRBJ1-2; D perhaps matches TRBD1 (5 bases). Germline V gives CDR1 MNHNS, CDR2 SASEGT. This CDR3 spans 14 amino acids. Trimming cost V 2 bases and J 8 bases, with 15 bases left between them. In nucleotides, the CDR3 is TGTGCCAGCAGTGAAAGGGACGGCCGGGGGGGCTACACCTTC. It translates to CASSERDGRGGYTF.

This chain uses TRBV28 with TRBJ1-5; D call uncertain. Per the germline V gene, CDR1 is MDHEN and CDR2 is SYDVKM. The CDR3 has 13 amino acids. The V gene lost 6 bases and the J gene lost 9 bases, with 15 bases spanning the gap. CDR3 in amino acids: CASSPELDRPQHF. The CDR3 nucleotides are TGTGCCAGCAGCCCCGAATTAGATAGGCCCCAGCATTTT. The full variable domain, with the rest looked up from reference TRBV28 and TRBJ1-5, is DVKVTQSSRYLVKRTGEKVFLECVQDMDHENMFWYRQDPGLGLRLIYFSYDVKMKEKGDIPEGYSVSREKKERFSLILESASTNQTSMYLCASSPELDRPQHFGDGTRLSIL.

V usage is TRBV28 and J usage is TRBJ2-7; D gene ambiguous. Germline loops: CDR1 MDHEN, CDR2 SYDVKM. Trimming took 3 bases from V and 2 from J, leaving 11 bases between them. The CDR3 covers 14 residues. The CDR3 DNA reads TGTGCCAGCAGTTTTTTAGGGTCGGCCTACGAGCAGTACTTC. Its protein is CASSFLGSAYEQYF.

On this clone itself: Possible read error: a much larger clone is one base away. The sample carries other DNA sequences with the same CDR3. The chain employs TRBV19 and TRBJ1-4; 7 bases map to TRBD1. CDR1 LNHDA and CDR2 SQIVND come from the germline V gene (reference sequence). This CDR3 is built from 14 residues. The CDR3 DNA follows: TGTGCCAGTAGCAACCGGGACAGCAATGAAAAACTGTTTTTC. Encoded protein: CASSNRDSNEKLFF.

This clone was recorded only once. The chain employs TRBV10-3 and TRBJ1-2; no clear D gene. Germline V gene lookup returns CDR1 ENHRY and CDR2 SYGVKD. The V end was cut by 3 bases, the J end by 7 bases, with 6 bases between. The CDR3 covers 11 residues. The CDR3 DNA reads as TGTGCCATCAGTGAAAATCGTGGCTACACCTTC. Translation gives CAISENRGYTF.

In its sample, this clone was seen a few times. The chain employs TRBV5-4 and TRBJ2-3; weak D call: TRBD2 (6 bases). V was cut by 0 bases and J by 4 bases, with 15 bases left in between. Per the germline V gene, CDR1 is SGHNT and CDR2 is YYREEE (reference sequence). The CDR3 runs to 16 residues. In nucleotides, the CDR3 is TGTGCCAGCAGCTTGGGCGATTGGCGGGACGCAGATACGCAGTATTTT. It is translated as CASSLGDWRDADTQYF.

The chain combines TRBV7-9 with TRBJ2-2, with D hard to call. This CDR3 has 15 residues. CDR1 SEHNR and CDR2 FQNEAQ come from the germline V gene (reference sequence). V was shortened by 1 base and J by 7 bases, with 13 bases between the two germline ends. The CDR3 protein is CASSLGSVKDGELFF. Here the CDR3 DNA reads TGTGCCAGCAGCTTAGGGTCTGTAAAGGACGGGGAGCTGTTTTTT.

The chain couples TRBV10-2 to TRBJ1-1; D ambiguous. Germline V gives CDR1 WSHSY, CDR2 SAAADI. Trimming removed 3 bases at V and 0 bases at J, with 8 bases between. The CDR3 is 14 residues long. The CDR3 loop is CASSDRMVNTEAFF. CDR3 nucleotides: TGCGCCAGCAGTGACCGAATGGTGAACACTGAAGCTTTCTTT.

This chain uses TRBV7-2 with TRBJ2-1; 14 nucleotides line up with TRBD2. The junction had 12 bases not matched to a gene; V was cut back by 8 bases and J by 0 bases. Germline V gene sequence: CDR1 SGHTA, CDR2 FQGNSA. The length of the CDR3 is 19 residues. CDR3 in amino acids: CASQGPGLAGGSSYNEQFF. The CDR3 DNA follows: TGTGCCAGCCAGGGCCCCGGACTAGCGGGAGGAAGCTCCTACAATGAGCAGTTCTTC. Full variable domain (outside the CDR3, taken from reference TRBV7-2 and TRBJ2-1): GAGVSQSPSNKVTEKGKDVELRCDPISGHTALYWYRQSLGQGLEFLIYFQGNSAPDKSGLPSDRFSAERTGGSVSTLTIQRTQQEDSAVYLCASQGPGLAGGSSYNEQFFGPGTRLTVL.

This clone was recorded at least ten times. V and J are TRBV29-1 and TRBJ2-3; D is possibly TRBD2 (5 bases). V was trimmed by 3 bases and J by 1 base, leaving 8 bases between them. The CDR3 runs 13 residues. Germline loops: CDR1 SQVTM, CDR2 ANQGSEA. CDR3 region: CSVDRRGTDTQYF. The CDR3 bases are TGCAGCGTTGACCGGCGGGGCACAGATACGCAGTATTTT.

Details on this clone: This likely reflects a read error, since a far larger clone is one base away. Given the absence of the conserved phenylalanine or tryptophan at the CDR3 end, a read error is likely. The chain links TRBV7-3 to TRBJ2-2; 12 bases fit TRBD2. The germline V gene has CDR1 SGHTA and CDR2 FQGTGA. The trim removed 5 bases at V and 7 bases at J, leaving 8 bases unmatched. CDR3 length: 16 residues. Written as DNA, the CDR3 is TGTGCCAGCAGCCCCAGACTAGCGGGAGATGACGGGGAGCTGTTTTCT. Translating gives CASSPRLAGDDGELFS.

This clone appeared a few times. The chain couples TRBV6-5 to TRBJ2-3; D unresolved. The germline V gene encodes CDR1 MNHEY and CDR2 SVGAGI. V dropped 1 base and J dropped 0 bases, with 5 bases sitting between them. The CDR3 is made up of 14 amino acids. In DNA, the CDR3 is TGTGCCAGCAGTTACTTCGGGAGCACAGATACGCAGTATTTT. It specifies CASSYFGSTDTQYF.

This clone was picked up a small number of times. The rearrangement uses TRBV5-4 and TRBJ2-5, with TRBD1 matching 7 bases. CDR3 size: 15 residues. Per the germline V gene, CDR1 is SGHNT and CDR2 is YYREEE (reference sequence). J lost 4 bases, V lost 4 bases, and 10 bases had no gene match. CDR3 region: CASSPPGTAGETQYF. The CDR3, as DNA: TGTGCCAGCAGCCCGCCCGGGACAGCAGGAGAGACCCAGTACTTC.

V gene TRBV11-2 combines with J gene TRBJ2-1; a weak D match, TRBD2 (6 bases). The V end was cut by 1 base, the J end by 3 bases, with 13 bases between. Germline-derived CDR1 and CDR2 are SGHAT and FQNNGV. The CDR3 extends over 16 amino acids. CDR3 sequence (DNA): TGTGCCAGCAGCTTAGTATATTCCGGGAGCTACAATGAGCAGTTCTTC. Residues: CASSLVYSGSYNEQFF.

This clone is a singleton in its sample. The chain joins TRBV11-2 to TRBJ2-7; unclear D gene. The CDR3 length is 15 residues. Germline-derived CDR1 and CDR2 are SGHAT and FQNNGV. V lost 3 bases and J lost 3, with 15 bases in between. The CDR3 nucleotides read TGTGCCAGCAGCTTGTCGAGTAGCACTATCTACGAGCAGTACTTC. Translation gives CASSLSSSTIYEQYF.

The gene calls are TRBV6-6 and TRBJ2-5, with 8 nucleotides matching TRBD2. The CDR3 spans 14 residues. Trimming at V came to 5 bases and at J to 0 bases, leaving 2 bases not matched to a gene. CDR1 MNHNY and CDR2 SVGAGI come from the germline V gene (reference sequence). This chain's CDR3 is CASSTTSDQETQYF. The CDR3 bases are TGTGCCAGCAGTACGACTAGCGACCAAGAGACCCAGTACTTC.

This clone was detected once. Sequence at one end of the junction differs from germline and may be a read error. J is TRBJ2-7 and V is TRBV7-7; weak D call: TRBD2 (7 bases). The CDR3 loop spans 15 amino acids. Germline CDR1 SSHAT, CDR2 FNYEAQ (reference sequence). The CDR3 bases are TGTGCTAGCAGCTTAGGGGGGGGCCCAATCTACGAGCAGTACTTC. Its translation: CASSLGGGPIYEQYF.

This clone appeared a single time. The chain couples TRBV6-1 to TRBJ2-3, with D hard to call. This CDR3 region has 15 residues. Between the trimmed V and J ends, which lost 2 bases and 0 bases, there was a span of 9 bases. CDR1 MNHNS and CDR2 SASEGT come from the germline V gene. CDR3 bases: TGTGCCAGCAGTGAAAGCCTGGGAAGCACAGATACGCAGTATTTT. As protein: CASSESLGSTDTQYF.

The chain uses TRBV7-2 and TRBJ2-2, with D maybe TRBD1 (5 bases). This CDR3 has 15 residues. V dropped 5 bases and J dropped 5 bases, with 15 bases sitting between them. Germline assignment: CDR1 SGHTA and CDR2 FQGNSA. The CDR3 reads CASSLRTITTGELFF. CDR3 DNA: TGTGCCAGCAGCCTAAGGACAATTACAACCGGGGAGCTGTTTTTT. Full variable domain (missing parts from reference TRBV7-2 and TRBJ2-2): GAGVSQSPSNKVTEKGKDVELRCDPISGHTALYWYRQSLGQGLEFLIYFQGNSAPDKSGLPSDRFSAERTGGSVSTLTIQRTQQEDSAVYLCASSLRTITTGELFFGEGSRLTVL.

The V gene is TRBV5-4, the J gene TRBJ2-7, with 8 bases lining up with TRBD2. The CDR3 covers 15 residues. In germline, CDR1 is SGHNT, CDR2 YYREEE (reference sequence). Trimming cost V 4 bases and J 4 bases; bases outside gene matches: 10. The CDR3 protein is CASSPTSGSVYEQYF. In nucleotides, the CDR3 is TGTGCCAGCAGCCCGACGAGCGGGAGTGTTTACGAGCAGTACTTC.

The chain uses TRBV23-1 and TRBJ2-5; 7 bases map to TRBD1. TRBV23-1 is recorded as an ORF, its role being uncertain. The CDR3 spans 16 residues. With V trimmed by 3 bases and J by 0 bases, 7 bases remained unmatched. Written as DNA, the CDR3 is TGCGCCAGCAGTCACCCAGACAGGGTGTACCAAGAGACCCAGTACTTC. Translating gives CASSHPDRVYQETQYF.

The rearrangement joins TRBV7-9 to TRBJ1-1, with TRBD1 identical over 7 bases. This CDR3 comprises 15 residues. The junction had 15 bases not matched to a gene; V was cut back by 4 bases and J by 10 bases. Germline-derived CDR1 and CDR2 are SEHNR and FQNEAQ (reference sequence). Here the CDR3 DNA reads TGTGCCAGCAGCTACCTACGGGACAGCCTAGAGGGAGCTTTCTTT. Protein product: CASSYLRDSLEGAFF.

Comments on this clone: The sample has other DNA sequences that encode this CDR3 too. The chain uses TRBV18 and TRBJ1-1; D gene unclear. This CDR3 region has 12 residues. The germline V gene has CDR1 KGHSH and CDR2 LQKENI. V lost 3 bases and J lost 1, with 3 bases in between. CDR3: CASSPRNTEAFF. CDR3 DNA sequence: TGTGCCAGCTCACCCCGGAACACTGAAGCTTTCTTT.

J is TRBJ2-7 and V is TRBV5-1; tentative D call: TRBD2 (6 bases). Germline loops: CDR1 SGHRS, CDR2 YFSETQ. Trimming removed 4 bases from V and 10 bases from J, with 24 bases in between. The length of the CDR3 is 15 residues. CDR3 coding DNA: TGCGCCAGCAGCACCTCATTCGGGGGTGGAAGGGCCCAGTACTTC. This sequence encodes CASSTSFGGGRAQYF.

Concerning this clone: Distinct nucleotide sequences in the sample also encode this CDR3. V gene TRBV5-4 combines with J gene TRBJ2-7; possibly TRBD2 for D (6 bases). The CDR3 runs 15 residues. V lost 0 bases and J 0 bases, leaving 10 bases between the germline ends. Germline V lookup: CDR1 SGHNT, CDR2 YYREEE (reference sequence). The CDR3 DNA follows: TGTGCCAGCAGCTTGGGTAGCGGAACCTCCTACGAGCAGTACTTC. It translates to CASSLGSGTSYEQYF.

This clone showed up many times. The sample has other DNA sequences that encode this CDR3 too. This chain joins TRBV7-2 and TRBJ1-4, with D perhaps TRBD1 (5 bases). Germline CDR1 and CDR2: SGHTA and FQGNSA. CDR3 length: 13 amino acids. Trimming left V 6 bases short and J 4 bases short, with 9 bases between. The CDR3, as DNA: TGTGCCAGCAGTAGGGACGGTAATGAAAAACTGTTTTTT. As protein: CASSRDGNEKLFF.

This sequence joins TRBV2 and TRBJ2-7, with 8 bases lining up with TRBD2. V lost 7 bases to trimming and J lost 3 bases; unmatched junction nucleotides: 8. The CDR3 has 14 residues. The germline V gene has CDR1 SNHLY and CDR2 FYNNEI. The CDR3 reads CASTGAGDFYEQYF. CDR3 nucleotides: TGTGCCAGCACCGGAGCGGGAGATTTCTACGAGCAGTACTTC.